The present T cell receptor (beta chain) was sequenced within a study of blood T cell repertoires in COVID-19. As for the study in general: PBMCs, B-cell-depleted T cells, or T cells were the source of the cDNA or gDNA that made up the material.

This CDR3 has 16 amino acids. Looked up from germline, CDR1 is MNHNY and CDR2 is SVGAGI (reference sequence). The trim removed 0 bases at V and 0 bases at J, leaving 2 bases unmatched. Here immunoSEQ multiplex PCR was the method, and the copy in TCRdb shows in-frame clones only, minus some. The sample has some 370,000 clones; less than 90% are singletons. The study assigned cohorts using participant-reported clinical history. The chain recombines TRBV6-6 with TRBJ2-3; 8 nucleotides line up with TRBD1. This receptor was taken from a woman between 50 and 59 years old who had recovered from COVID-19. The sequenced sample was PBMCs or T cells enriched from blood (not recorded which). The CDR3 sequence is CASSYSWTGSTDTQYF. The CDR3 coding sequence is TGTGCCAGCAGTTACTCTTGGACAGGGAGCACAGATACGCAGTATTTT.